This T cell receptor (beta chain) is drawn from a study of blood T cells in healthy people across ages. Through a sample-barcoded 5' primer and a J-beta primer mix, a second PCR was run for roughly 6 to 11 cycles. TCRdb passed the 5' RACE reads through MiXCR, listing each CDR3 protein once. The sample lists some 1.4 million distinct CDR3 sequences, approximately 42% occurring once. This clonotype was counted a few times. The sequenced sample was blood. The receptor was derived from a woman aged 18-35 years in good health.

Written as DNA, the CDR3 is TGTGCCAGCAGCCAAGATTCCTCCTGGGGTTCCTACGAGCAGTACTTC. This gives the protein CASSQDSSWGSYEQYF. The V gene is TRBV3-1, the J gene TRBJ2-7; no reliable D call. Trimming removed 0 bases at V and 1 base at J, with 13 bases between. The V gene's germline CDR1 is LGHDT and CDR2 YNNKEL (reference sequence). The CDR3 has 16 amino acids.